Listed here is a single T cell receptor beta chain. V dropped 0 bases and J dropped 3; count of bases not matched to a gene: 3. Germline CDR1 and CDR2: KGHSH and LQKENI. There are 15 residues in the CDR3. The sample comes from a study of T cell changes during pregnancy in multiple sclerosis. Clones were read by immunoSEQ multiplex PCR, and TCRdb kept only the in-frame ones, dropping some. The sample consists of 65,000 to 70,000 clones, around 92% of them appearing once. The sample was peripheral blood, taken in the third trimester of pregnancy. The origin of this receptor is a female donor in good health, enrolled as a control in a pregnancy study. The chain is built from TRBV18 and TRBJ2-7, with 9 bases fitting TRBD1. The CDR3 region is CASSPPGQGSYEQYF. CDR3 nucleotide sequence: TGTGCCAGCTCACCACCGGGACAGGGTAGCTACGAGCAGTACTTC.